These T cell receptor beta chains were read from a single sample in a study of T-cell reconstitution after alpha-beta-depleted transplantation in children. TCRdb ran MiXCR on the PCR reads and lists one entry per CDR3 protein. The sample holds roughly 420,000 distinct CDR3 sequences, under 20% seen once. Specimen: PBMCs, mostly from graft donor cells, collected 360 days after TCRalphabeta/CD19-depleted stem cell transplant. The receptor source for this set is a boy in the first two years of life who had a stem cell transplant for Wiskott-Aldrich syndrome, so the T cells may come from the graft donor. Both conserved end residues are part of each CDR3. The D gene is left open where the match is weak. Only some rows state a clone size, as once, few, many or a class for expanded clones.

V	D	size	J	CDR3	DNA
TRBV24-1	TRBD1	many	TRBJ2-1	CATSDFRAGGSDEQFF	TGTGCCACCAGTGATTTTCGGGCAGGGGGCAGCGATGAGCAGTTCTTC
TRBV6-5	NA	few	TRBJ2-5	CASSYLTEETQYF	TGTGCCAGCAGTTACTTGACAGAAGAGACCCAGTACTTC
TRBV11-2	TRBD2	NA	TRBJ2-2	CASSFGTSGGSNTGELFF	TGTGCCAGCAGCTTCGGGACTAGCGGGGGATCCAACACCGGGGAGCTGTTTTTT
TRBV12-3/TRBV12-4	TRBD2	NA	TRBJ2-4	CASSATGGLENIQYF	TGTGCCAGCTCCGCCACGGGGGGTTTGGAAAACATTCAGTACTTC
TRBV20-1	NA	NA	TRBJ2-7	CSASNNYEQYF	TGCAGTGCTAGCAACAACTACGAGCAGTACTTC
TRBV10-3	TRBD2	NA	TRBJ2-3	CAISAMTSGSGLDTQYF	TGTGCCATCAGCGCAATGACTAGCGGGTCGGGACTAGATACGCAGTATTTT
TRBV15	NA	NA	TRBJ2-5	CATSSYREVQETQYF	TGTGCCACCAGCAGTTACAGGGAGGTCCAAGAGACCCAGTACTTC
TRBV5-1	TRBD1	NA	TRBJ2-5	CASSWDSQETQYF	TGCGCCAGCAGCTGGGACAGTCAAGAGACCCAGTACTTC
TRBV10-3	TRBD1	NA	TRBJ2-3	CAIRETGGGGPSVDTQYF	TGTGCCATCAGGGAGACAGGGGGCGGGGGACCAAGTGTAGATACGCAGTATTTT
TRBV6-6	NA	NA	TRBJ2-2	CASSYSNPGELFF	TGTGCCAGCAGTTACTCTAACCCCGGGGAGCTGTTTTTT
TRBV18	NA	few	TRBJ2-7	CASSPRQGTHEQYF	TGTGCCAGCTCACCACGTCAGGGGACCCACGAGCAGTACTTC
TRBV18	NA	NA	TRBJ1-2	CASSTMTGGGYPNYGYTF	TGTGCCAGCTCAACCATGACAGGCGGTGGGTACCCCAACTATGGCTACACCTTC
TRBV30	TRBD2	NA	TRBJ2-3	CAWSTSGRAGDTQYF	TGTGCCTGGAGTACTAGCGGGAGGGCAGGCGATACGCAGTATTTT
TRBV29-1	NA	NA	TRBJ1-1	CSVKGKWGDTEAFF	TGCAGCGTAAAGGGGAAATGGGGGGACACTGAAGCTTTCTTT
TRBV12-3/TRBV12-4	NA	few	TRBJ1-2	CASSLSGGGADYGYTF	TGTGCCAGCAGTTTAAGTGGGGGGGGCGCTGACTATGGCTACACCTTC
TRBV3-1	TRBD1	many	TRBJ1-2	CASSRQGEGYTF	TGTGCCAGCAGCCGACAGGGAGAGGGCTACACCTTC